What follows are 24 T cell receptor beta chains derived from one specimen sequenced in a study of brain T cells in children with intractable seizures. Surgery cases with the highest brain T cell transcript signatures were chosen for sequencing. Only in-frame clones appear in the TCRdb table, and some are missing; sequencing was by immunoSEQ multiplex PCR. The sample contains under 4,000 clones, around 69% of which appear only once. This sample comprised resected brain tissue, obtained at surgery. Source of these receptors: a girl aged 2 to 9 with Rasmussen encephalitis and intractable seizures.

This clone was seen once. The V gene is TRBV6-5, the J gene TRBJ2-5; tentative D call: TRBD2 (5 bases). V gave up 5 bases and J gave up 5 bases, with 6 bases separating them. The CDR3 is 11 amino acids. Germline V gene sequence: CDR1 MNHEY, CDR2 SVGAGI. The CDR3 DNA reads TGTGCCAGCAGTAGAGGGGAGACCCAGTACTTC. Amino acid sequence: CASSRGETQYF.

V is TRBV7-2 and J is TRBJ2-7; possibly TRBD1 or TRBD2 for D (5 bases each). V lost 2 bases and J lost 2, with 13 bases in between. The germline CDR1 and CDR2 sequences are SGHTA and FQGNSA. The CDR3 contains 15 residues. The CDR3: CASSLIGTGPYEQYF. DNA for the CDR3: TGTGCCAGCAGCTTAATAGGGACGGGCCCCTACGAGCAGTACTTC.

This chain joins TRBV28 and TRBJ2-5, with 8 bases matching TRBD1. The germline gives CDR1 MDHEN, CDR2 SYDVKM. The CDR3 loop spans 14 amino acids. Unmatched junction bases numbered 9, after V lost 7 bases and J lost 5 bases. CDR3 nucleotide sequence: TGTGCCAGCAACCAGGGGGACAGGCGGGAGACCCAGTACTTC. Amino acid sequence: CASNQGDRRETQYF.

This clone is termed medium-sized. The V gene is TRBV6-1, the J gene TRBJ2-1; 13 positions agree with TRBD2. Germline V gene lookup returns CDR1 MNHNS and CDR2 SASEGT. V was clipped by 3 bases and J by 7 bases; unmatched bases: 9. This CDR3 has 17 residues. CDR3 in amino acids: CASSDLLAGGPRNEQFF. In nucleotides, the CDR3 is TGTGCCAGCAGTGATCTACTAGCGGGAGGGCCGAGGAATGAGCAGTTCTTC.

The J gene is TRBJ2-7, the V gene TRBV5-4; tentative D call: TRBD1 (6 bases). V shed 4 bases and J shed 3 bases, with 8 bases lying between them. Germline CDR1 SGHNT, CDR2 YYREEE (reference sequence). This CDR3 is 12 amino acids long. Here the CDR3 reads CASSVTGYEQYF. The CDR3 region has the DNA TGTGCCAGCAGCGTGACAGGCTACGAGCAGTACTTC.

This chain connects TRBV7-3 to TRBJ2-2, with a weak D call TRBD2 (6 bases). In germline, CDR1 is SGHTA, CDR2 FQGTGA. Trimming pared 3 bases from V and 2 bases from J, leaving 13 bases between. This CDR3 comprises 16 residues. The CDR3 DNA reads as TGTGCCAGCAGCTTGTTGCCTAGCGTAAACACCGGGGAGCTGTTTTTT. It translates to CASSLLPSVNTGELFF.

The rearrangement joins TRBV7-9 to TRBJ1-6; TRBD1 agrees at 7 bases. This CDR3 contains 12 residues. The V gene's germline CDR1 is SEHNR and CDR2 FQNEAQ (reference sequence). The V segment lost 6 bases and the J segment 11 bases; nucleotides outside the gene matches: 4. The CDR3 loop reads CASSPGGAPLHF. CDR3 nucleotide sequence: TGTGCCAGCAGTCCAGGGGGTGCACCCCTCCACTTT. The complete variable domain, with remaining parts taken from reference TRBV7-9 and TRBJ1-6, reads DTGVSQNPRHKITKRGQNVTFRCDPISEHNRLYWYRQTLGQGPEFLTYFQNEAQLEKSRLLSDRFSAERPKGSFSTLEIQRTEQGDSAMYLCASSPGGAPLHFGNGTRLTVT.

Judged by abundance, this clone is medium-sized. This chain links TRBV27 with TRBJ1-4; the D gene is possibly TRBD1 (5 bases). The CDR3 totals 12 residues. Trimming shortened V by 7 bases and J by 6 bases, and 9 bases separated the two germline ends. CDR1 and CDR2 (germline): MNHEY, SMNVEV (reference sequence). DNA for the CDR3: TGTGCCAGCAAAACAGGTGATGAAAAACTGTTTTTT. Residues: CASKTGDEKLFF.

Sample share makes this clone large. The CDR3 DNA reads as TGCGCCAGCAGCCAAGTACTAGCGTACTACAATGAGCAGTTCTTC. As protein: CASSQVLAYYNEQFF. The chain couples TRBV4-1 to TRBJ2-1; TRBD2 matches 7 bases. CDR3 length: 15 residues. The V and J ends lost 1 base and 3 bases, in that order; junction bases with no gene match: 3. Germline loops: CDR1 MGHRA, CDR2 YSYEKL.

V usage is TRBV7-9 and J usage is TRBJ2-5, with unresolved D. The CDR3 consists of 13 residues. From germline, CDR1 is SEHNR and CDR2 FQNEAQ (reference sequence). The ends were cut back, 4 bases at V and 3 bases at J, with 9 bases in the middle. The DNA of the CDR3 is TGTGCCAGCAGCTCGAGTCCCGAAGAGACCCAGTACTTC. It yields the protein CASSSSPEETQYF.

V gene TRBV7-2 combines with J gene TRBJ2-5; D ambiguous. The CDR3 totals 14 residues. Per the germline V gene, CDR1 is SGHTA and CDR2 is FQGNSA. V lost 1 base, J lost 2 bases, and 8 bases lay in between. CDR3 in amino acids: CASSLGARQETQYF. The DNA of the CDR3 is TGTGCCAGCAGCTTAGGGGCCAGACAAGAGACCCAGTACTTC.

V gene TRBV5-6 combines with J gene TRBJ2-1; 13 bases are shared with TRBD2. Per germline, CDR1 SGHDT and CDR2 YYEEEE. V gave up 4 bases and J gave up 4 bases; unmatched junction bases: 14. The CDR3 runs 19 residues. The CDR3 spells CASSGLTSGRFSGYNEQFF. The CDR3 bases are TGTGCCAGCAGCGGGCTGACTAGCGGGAGGTTTAGTGGGTACAATGAGCAGTTCTTC.

CDR3 residues: CASSGTLAGAYNEQFF. CDR3 sequence (DNA): TGTGCCAGCAGTGGAACCCTAGCGGGGGCGTACAATGAGCAGTTCTTC. The V gene is TRBV6-1, the J gene TRBJ2-1; 10 bases align to TRBD2. V lost 4 bases and J lost 4; bases outside the gene matches: 7. CDR1 and CDR2 from the germline V gene are MNHNS and SASEGT. The CDR3 is 16 residues long.

The chain joins TRBV5-1 to TRBJ2-7, with 8 bases fitting TRBD2. Germline CDR1 SGHRS, CDR2 YFSETQ. V trimming: 2 bases; J trimming: 5 bases; junction bases outside the gene matches: 12. There are 16 residues in the CDR3. DNA of the CDR3: TGCGCCAGCAGCTTTTGGACTAGCTATTCACTCCACGAGCAGTACTTC. Amino acids: CASSFWTSYSLHEQYF.

This clone was observed a handful of times. The chain uses TRBV4-1 and TRBJ1-4, with D possibly being TRBD1 (6 bases). Germline V lookup: CDR1 MGHRA, CDR2 YSYEKL. The CDR3 is made up of 14 amino acids. Trimming left V 5 bases short and J 6 bases short, with 13 bases between. The DNA of the CDR3 is TGCGCCAGCAGCTTCAAGGGGGTCGATGAAAAACTGTTTTTT. This encodes CASSFKGVDEKLFF.

The chain couples TRBV11-2 to TRBJ2-7; 11 bases agree with TRBD1. The CDR3 length is 14 residues. V dropped 3 bases and J dropped 5; count of bases not matched to a gene: 3. The germline gives CDR1 SGHAT, CDR2 FQNNGV. The CDR3 protein is CASSFGQGADEQYF. The CDR3 DNA is TGTGCCAGCAGCTTCGGACAGGGGGCTGACGAGCAGTACTTC.

This chain joins TRBV12-5 and TRBJ1-1; D is perhaps TRBD1 (5 bases). Germline assignment: CDR1 LGHNT and CDR2 FRNRAP. The CDR3 runs 13 residues. The V gene lost 5 bases and the J gene lost 6 bases, with 13 bases spanning the gap. DNA for the CDR3: TGTGCTAGTGGTGACCGGGGCCGGGCTGAAGCTTTCTTT. This translates into CASGDRGRAEAFF.

V usage is TRBV2 and J usage is TRBJ1-4; 7 bases align to TRBD1. V was pared by 6 bases and J by 7 bases, with 5 bases of the junction left unmatched. Germline values: CDR1 SNHLY, CDR2 FYNNEI. The CDR3 totals 13 residues. DNA of the CDR3: TGTGCCAGCAGATGGCAGGGGGGTGAAAAACTGTTTTTT. Translating it yields CASRWQGGEKLFF.

The chain has TRBV4-2 and TRBJ2-3; TRBD1 is a possible D gene (6 bases). With 4 bases removed from V and 15 bases from J, the gap between germline ends came to 23 bases. Germline CDR1 LGHNA, CDR2 YNFKEQ. There are 14 residues in the CDR3. CDR3 bases: TGTGCCAGCAGCCGGCAAAGAGGCTGGGGGCCGGGATATTTT. Residues: CASSRQRGWGPGYF.

V and J are TRBV5-1 and TRBJ1-4; perhaps TRBD1 as D (5 bases). The V gene lost 5 bases and the J gene lost 7 bases, with 15 bases spanning the gap. The CDR3 sequence is 14 residues long. CDR1 is SGHRS and CDR2 is YFSETQ in the germline V gene. The CDR3 coding sequence is TGCGCCAGCAGGCCCCGGGACCGGGCTGAAAAACTGTTTTTT. It codes for CASRPRDRAEKLFF.

This chain links TRBV5-6 with TRBJ2-7; 7 bases line up with TRBD1. Germline loops: CDR1 SGHDT, CDR2 YYEEEE. CDR3 length: 14 residues. After removal of 3 bases from V and 4 bases from J, the junction contained 7 bases not matched to a gene. The CDR3 DNA reads as TGTGCCAGCAGCTCAGACGGGACAGAGTACGAGCAGTACTTC. This codes for CASSSDGTEYEQYF.

The chain carries TRBV7-9 and TRBJ2-1; possible D gene TRBD2, 5 bases. CDR3 size: 13 residues. The V gene's germline CDR1 is SEHNR and CDR2 FQNEAQ (reference sequence). Trimming cost V 5 bases and J 16 bases, with 21 bases left between them. The CDR3 coding sequence is TGTGCCAGCAGCCCGAGGGTGGAAAGGTGGAGTTTCTTC. Its protein is CASSPRVERWSFF.

The chain couples TRBV7-9 to TRBJ2-1; maybe TRBD1 (6 bases). The germline CDR1 and CDR2 sequences are SEHNR and FQNEAQ (reference sequence). The CDR3 has 15 amino acids. V was trimmed by 4 bases and J by 0 bases, leaving 10 bases between them. The CDR3 protein is CASSSPDSSYNEQFF. The CDR3 bases are TGTGCCAGCAGCTCCCCGGACAGCTCCTACAATGAGCAGTTCTTC.

V is TRBV29-1 and J is TRBJ1-1; 8 bases line up with TRBD1. CDR1 and CDR2 (germline): SQVTM, ANQGSEA. The V segment lost 6 bases and the J segment 1 base; nucleotides outside the gene matches: 1. This CDR3 spans 12 amino acids. The CDR3 sequence: CSVQGGNTEAFF. The CDR3 coding sequence is TGCAGCGTACAGGGGGGGAACACTGAAGCTTTCTTT.